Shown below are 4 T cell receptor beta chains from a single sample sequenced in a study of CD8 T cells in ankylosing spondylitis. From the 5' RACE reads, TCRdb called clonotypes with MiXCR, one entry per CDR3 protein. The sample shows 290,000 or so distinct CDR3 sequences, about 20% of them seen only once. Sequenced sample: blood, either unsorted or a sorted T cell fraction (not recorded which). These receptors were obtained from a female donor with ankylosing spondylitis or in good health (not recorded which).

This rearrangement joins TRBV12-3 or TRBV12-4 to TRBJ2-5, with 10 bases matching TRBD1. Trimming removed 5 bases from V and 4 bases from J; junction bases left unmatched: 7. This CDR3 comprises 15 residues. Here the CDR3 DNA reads TGTGCCAGCAGTCGCCGGACAGGGGGGGGAGAGACCCAGTACTTC. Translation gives CASSRRTGGGETQYF.

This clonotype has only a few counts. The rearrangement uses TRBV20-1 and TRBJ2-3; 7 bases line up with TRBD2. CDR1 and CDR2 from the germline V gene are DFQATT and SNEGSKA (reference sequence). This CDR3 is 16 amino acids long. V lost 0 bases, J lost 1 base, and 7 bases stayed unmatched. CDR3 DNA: TGCAGTGCTAGAGACCTCCTGGCGGGAGGCACAGATACGCAGTATTTT. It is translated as CSARDLLAGGTDTQYF.

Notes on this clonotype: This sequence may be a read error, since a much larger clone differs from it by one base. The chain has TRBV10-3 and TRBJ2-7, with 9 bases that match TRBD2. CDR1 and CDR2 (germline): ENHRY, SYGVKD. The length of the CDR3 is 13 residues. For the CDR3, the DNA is TGTGCCATCAGTCCAGCGGGAGGCGACGAGCATTACTTC. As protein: CAISPAGGDEHYF.

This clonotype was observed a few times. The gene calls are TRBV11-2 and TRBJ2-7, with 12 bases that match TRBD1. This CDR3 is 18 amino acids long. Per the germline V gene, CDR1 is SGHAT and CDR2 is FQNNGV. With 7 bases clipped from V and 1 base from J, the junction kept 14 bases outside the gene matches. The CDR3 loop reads CASTLRDRGQLGSYEQYF. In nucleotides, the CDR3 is TGTGCCAGCACCCTCCGGGACAGGGGGCAACTGGGGTCCTACGAGCAGTACTTC.